The 31 T cell receptor beta chains reported below all come from one sample, sequenced in a study of blood T cell repertoires in COVID-19. The repertoire was sequenced with immunoSEQ multiplex PCR; TCRdb's copy has only in-frame clones and lacks some. The sample lists about 280,000 clones, 82% occurring once. Sequencing was performed on PBMCs or T cells enriched from blood (not recorded which). These receptors originate from a man aged 35 to 55 who had been exposed to COVID-19.

V is TRBV29-1 and J is TRBJ1-5; TRBD1 matches at 7 bases. V shed 6 bases, J shed 2 bases, and the junction held 4 bases outside the gene matches. The CDR3 contains 13 residues. Per the germline V gene, CDR1 is SQVTM and CDR2 is ANQGSEA. The DNA of the CDR3 is TGCAGCGTCACCGGGACAGGCAATCAGCCCCAGCATTTT. Translation: CSVTGTGNQPQHF.

The chain employs TRBV5-4 and TRBJ2-1; D is uncertain. CDR1 is SGHNT and CDR2 is YYREEE in the germline V gene (reference sequence). The CDR3 runs to 14 residues. V lost 5 bases, J lost 5 bases, and 14 bases lay in between. The CDR3 region has the DNA TGTGCCAGCAGGAGACAAGGCCCGAACAATGAGCAGTTCTTC. Its protein product is CASRRQGPNNEQFF.

The chain is built from TRBV29-1 and TRBJ1-2, with TRBD1 identical over 7 bases. From germline, CDR1 is SQVTM and CDR2 ANQGSEA. Trimming removed 2 bases from V and 4 bases from J; junction bases left unmatched: 16. The CDR3 extends over 17 amino acids. The CDR3 loop is CSVESLEDRSRGYGYTF. CDR3 coding DNA: TGCAGCGTTGAATCGCTTGAGGACAGGAGTCGGGGCTATGGCTACACCTTC.

J is TRBJ1-1 and V is TRBV5-1; possibly TRBD1 for D (5 bases). The V gene lost 0 bases and the J gene lost 0 bases, with 6 bases spanning the gap. CDR3 size: 14 residues. The germline V gene has CDR1 SGHRS and CDR2 YFSETQ. The CDR3 DNA follows: TGCGCCAGCAGCTTGGAGGACATGAACACTGAAGCTTTCTTT. Protein sequence: CASSLEDMNTEAFF. The full variable domain, in which reference TRBV5-1 and TRBJ1-1 provide the parts outside the CDR3, is KAGVTQTPRYLIKTRGQQVTLSCSPISGHRSVSWYQQTPGQGLQFLFEYFSETQRNKGNFPGRFSGRQFSNSRSEMNVSTLELGDSALYLCASSLEDMNTEAFFGQGTRLTVV.

This clone was seen only a few times. The rearrangement links TRBV27 to TRBJ1-5; D call uncertain. V was trimmed by 3 bases and J by 1 base, leaving 4 bases between them. In germline, CDR1 is MNHEY, CDR2 SMNVEV (reference sequence). The CDR3 has 13 residues. The CDR3 DNA reads as TGTGCCAGCAGTTTCAAAAGCAATCAGCCCCAGCATTTT. It specifies CASSFKSNQPQHF.

The J gene is TRBJ2-2, the V gene TRBV28; weak D call: TRBD2 (5 bases). V was trimmed by 3 bases and J by 5 bases, leaving 13 bases between them. CDR1 and CDR2 (germline): MDHEN, SYDVKM. The CDR3 has 15 residues. CDR3 sequence: CASSLHSPGTGELFF. As DNA, the CDR3 is TGTGCCAGCAGTTTGCACTCGCCGGGGACCGGGGAGCTGTTTTTT.

V usage is TRBV10-3 and J usage is TRBJ2-1; D not certain. Per germline, CDR1 ENHRY and CDR2 SYGVKD. This CDR3 spans 14 amino acids. The V end was cut by 3 bases, the J end by 6 bases, with 12 bases between. The CDR3 nucleotides are TGTGCCATCAGTGACCCCCTCAGTGGCAATGAGCAGTTCTTC. Translating gives CAISDPLSGNEQFF.

The gene calls are TRBV3-1 (or the pseudogene TRBV3-2) and TRBJ1-2; 8 bases are a match to TRBD1. This CDR3 region has 14 residues. J gave up 2 bases and V 4 bases, and 3 bases lay outside the gene matches. CDR1 is LGHDT and CDR2 is YNNKEL in the germline V gene (reference sequence). CDR3 protein: CASSPDRANYGYTF. In DNA form, the CDR3 reads TGTGCCAGCAGCCCGGACAGGGCCAACTATGGCTACACCTTC.

V and J are TRBV6-5 and TRBJ1-1, with D unresolved. Trimming pared 2 bases from V and 7 bases from J, leaving 17 bases between. Looked up from germline, CDR1 is MNHEY and CDR2 is SVGAGI. The CDR3 is made up of 15 amino acids. CDR3 DNA sequence: TGTGCCAGCAGTTACGGCGGGATAGGATTGGATGAAGCTTTCTTT. It is translated as CASSYGGIGLDEAFF.

The chain combines TRBV9 with TRBJ2-1; TRBD1 is a possible D gene (6 bases). Trimming took 4 bases from V and 9 from J, leaving 14 bases between them. The CDR3 extends over 13 amino acids. CDR1 and CDR2 (germline): SGDLS, YYNGEE. CDR3 amino acids: CASSKQGFGEQFF. The CDR3 nucleotides are TGTGCCAGCAGCAAACAGGGATTTGGTGAGCAGTTCTTC.

V gene TRBV27 combines with J gene TRBJ2-5, with D possibly being TRBD2 (6 bases). The CDR3 contains 17 residues. CDR1 and CDR2 from the germline V gene are MNHEY and SMNVEV (reference sequence). Trimming pared 6 bases from V and 2 bases from J, leaving 22 bases between. DNA of the CDR3: TGTGCCAGCAGCCGTACCCAGGGCGGGGACCGACAAGAGACCCAGTACTTC. It codes for CASSRTQGGDRQETQYF.

This rearrangement joins TRBV19 to TRBJ1-2; D remains unclear. This CDR3 contains 19 residues. CDR1 LNHDA and CDR2 SQIVND come from the germline V gene (reference sequence). V lost 8 bases and J lost 0, with 28 bases in between. CDR3 nucleotides: TGTGCCAGTGCCTATTCGTCGTTATTTCTCAGCGAGGCTAACTATGGCTACACCTTC. This translates into CASAYSSLFLSEANYGYTF.

This clone was counted once. The gene calls are TRBV6-1 and TRBJ1-2, with unresolved D. Trimming removed 2 bases from V and 5 bases from J, with 12 bases in between. CDR3 length: 14 amino acids. CDR1 is MNHNS and CDR2 is SASEGT in the germline V gene. The CDR3 DNA reads TGTGCCAGCAGTGAATGGAGTCCGAAATATGGCTACACCTTC. Encoded protein: CASSEWSPKYGYTF.

The chain combines TRBV12-5 with TRBJ1-5; 7 nucleotides align to TRBD1. This CDR3 has 13 residues. CDR1 is LGHNT, CDR2 FRNRAP, per germline. After removal of 6 bases from V and 5 bases from J, the junction contained 4 bases not matched to a gene. In DNA, the CDR3 is TGTGCTAGTGGAGGGGGCGCTTATCAGCCCCAGCATTTT. Its translation: CASGGGAYQPQHF.

The genes are TRBV6-6 and TRBJ2-7, with 7 bases aligning to TRBD2. J was trimmed by 1 base and V by 5 bases; bases with no gene match: 14. CDR3 length: 17 residues. The germline gives CDR1 MNHNY, CDR2 SVGAGI (reference sequence). The CDR3 nucleotides read TGTGCCAGCAGTCCAGCGGGGTTGACCAGGGAGTCCTACGAGCAGTACTTC. It yields the protein CASSPAGLTRESYEQYF.

The chain recombines TRBV30 with TRBJ1-1; TRBD1 is a possible D gene (5 bases). This CDR3 spans 15 amino acids. V shed 0 bases and J shed 8 bases, with 19 bases lying between them. Germline CDR1 GTSNPN, CDR2 SVGIG (reference sequence). CDR3 amino acids: CAWSVLRGRGVEAFF. The CDR3 nucleotides are TGTGCCTGGAGTGTCCTTCGAGGGAGGGGAGTAGAAGCTTTCTTT.

The genes are TRBV19 and TRBJ2-1, with 15 nucleotides matching TRBD2. There are 15 residues in the CDR3. Germline values: CDR1 LNHDA, CDR2 SQIVND (reference sequence). Germline trimming cut 5 bases from V and 10 bases from J; bases unmatched to any gene: 6. The CDR3 region has the DNA TGTGCCAGTAGTTCGGGACTAGCGGGAGGTGGAGAGCAGTTCTTC. Its protein is CASSSGLAGGGEQFF. Looking up the rest from reference TRBV19 and TRBJ2-1 gives the full variable domain: DGGITQSPKYLFRKEGQNVTLSCEQNLNHDAMYWYRQDPGQGLRLIYYSQIVNDFQKGDIAEGYSVSREKKESFPLTVTSAQKNPTAFYLCASSSGLAGGGEQFFGPGTRLTVL.

V is TRBV30 and J is TRBJ1-2, with a possible D match to TRBD1 (5 bases). The ends were cut back, 1 base at V and 2 bases at J, with 11 bases in the middle. The germline V gene has CDR1 GTSNPN and CDR2 SVGIG (reference sequence). The CDR3 contains 14 residues. CDR3 protein: CAWSAGGVNYGYTF. CDR3 DNA sequence: TGTGCCTGGAGTGCGGGGGGGGTGAACTATGGCTACACCTTC.

The chain carries TRBV3-1 (or the pseudogene TRBV3-2) and TRBJ2-7, with 10 nucleotides matching TRBD2. Germline lookup yields CDR1 LGHDT and CDR2 YNNKEL (reference sequence). The V gene end was trimmed by 3 bases and the J gene end by 6 bases; junction bases not matched to a gene: 8. CDR3 length: 15 residues. As DNA, the CDR3 is TGTGCCAGCAGCCAGGCCCTAGCGGGAGTGGGCGAGCAGTACTTC. It translates to CASSQALAGVGEQYF.

The V call is TRBV6-5, the J call TRBJ1-5; D perhaps matches TRBD1 (5 bases). The germline CDR1 and CDR2 sequences are MNHEY and SVGAGI. Trimming pared 5 bases from V and 4 bases from J, leaving 9 bases between. This CDR3 spans 13 amino acids. CDR3 loop: CASSLQENQPQHF. CDR3 sequence (DNA): TGTGCCAGCAGTCTACAGGAAAATCAGCCCCAGCATTTT.

V usage is TRBV5-1 and J usage is TRBJ1-1, with TRBD1 identical over 11 bases. J was trimmed by 3 bases and V by 4 bases; bases with no gene match: 11. CDR1 SGHRS and CDR2 YFSETQ come from the germline V gene. CDR3 length: 17 residues. The CDR3, as DNA: TGCGCCAGCAGCGGGAGGACAGGGGGCTTAGGTTACACTGAAGCTTTCTTT. Protein sequence: CASSGRTGGLGYTEAFF.

Only a few counts were recorded for this clone. At one end, the junction sequence differs from germline, possibly due to a read error. The V call is TRBV27, the J call TRBJ2-7, with TRBD2 matching 7 bases. Germline loops: CDR1 MNHEY, CDR2 SMNVEV (reference sequence). CDR3 length: 13 amino acids. This chain's CDR3 is CASSPAGLVGFSF. As DNA, the CDR3 is TGTGCCAGCAGTCCGGCAGGACTAGTCGGCTTCTCCTTC.

The V gene is TRBV30, the J gene TRBJ1-1; D gene ambiguous. The CDR3 runs 11 residues. V was pared by 2 bases and J by 11 bases, with 12 bases between. Germline V gene lookup returns CDR1 GTSNPN and CDR2 SVGIG (reference sequence). The CDR3 nucleotides read TGTGCCTGGAGTTCCGGGTTTCTGGCTTTCTTT. Amino acid sequence: CAWSSGFLAFF. The full variable domain, its missing parts supplied by reference TRBV30 and TRBJ1-1, is SQTIHQWPATLVQPVGSPLSLECTVEGTSNPNLYWYRQAAGRGLQLLFYSVGIGQISSEVPQNLSASRPQDRQFILSSKKLLLSDSGFYLCAWSSGFLAFFGQGTRLTVV.

This clone showed up just once. The V and J genes are TRBV7-2 and TRBJ1-2; 9 bases agree with TRBD1. Germline trimming cut 7 bases from V and 4 bases from J; bases unmatched to any gene: 10. Per germline, CDR1 SGHTA and CDR2 FQGNSA. The CDR3 covers 15 residues. CDR3 amino acids: CASTVGGQGSYGYTF. In DNA form, the CDR3 reads TGTGCCAGCACCGTTGGCGGACAGGGGTCCTATGGCTACACCTTC.

This sequence joins TRBV7-3 and TRBJ1-1, with D tentatively TRBD1 (5 bases). The V gene's germline CDR1 is SGHTA and CDR2 FQGTGA. The CDR3 consists of 13 residues. V was trimmed by 5 bases and J by 0 bases, leaving 7 bases between them. The CDR3 sequence is CASSIQVNTEAFF. Here the CDR3 DNA reads TGTGCCAGCAGCATACAGGTGAACACTGAAGCTTTCTTT.

CDR3: CASSLNQGDTQYF. In nucleotides, the CDR3 is TGTGCCAGCAGCTTAAATCAGGGTGATACGCAGTATTTT. The chain has TRBV7-3 and TRBJ2-3, with a tentative D call TRBD1 (5 bases). Trimming stripped 1 base from V and 6 bases from J, with 8 bases between. Germline V gives CDR1 SGHTA, CDR2 FQGTGA. CDR3 length: 13 residues.

This chain links TRBV7-3 with TRBJ2-2; D remains ambiguous. CDR3 size: 16 residues. The germline gives CDR1 SGHTA, CDR2 FQGTGA. V was shortened by 5 bases and J by 1 base, with 14 bases between the two germline ends. The DNA of the CDR3 is TGTGCCAGCAGCACCTCGGTTATTATGAACACCGGGGAGCTGTTTTTT. It specifies CASSTSVIMNTGELFF.

This sequence joins TRBV30 and TRBJ1-6, with TRBD1 matching 7 bases. Unmatched junction bases numbered 7, after V lost 4 bases and J lost 10 bases. From germline, CDR1 is GTSNPN and CDR2 SVGIG (reference sequence). This CDR3 is built from 13 residues. This chain's CDR3 is CAWTRQGLSPLHF. CDR3 bases: TGTGCCTGGACCAGACAGGGCTTATCACCCCTCCACTTT.

The V call is TRBV19, the J call TRBJ2-4; TRBD2 is a possible D gene (6 bases). The germline CDR1 and CDR2 sequences are LNHDA and SQIVND (reference sequence). The CDR3 runs 16 residues. V was trimmed by 4 bases and J by 0 bases, leaving 13 bases between them. This chain's CDR3 is CASSNVGGLAKNIQYF. In DNA form, the CDR3 reads TGTGCCAGTAGTAATGTCGGGGGTCTAGCCAAAAACATTCAGTACTTC.

The chain has TRBV5-1 and TRBJ2-3; D is undetermined. In germline, CDR1 is SGHRS, CDR2 YFSETQ. The V end lost 0 bases, the J end lost 6 bases, and 8 bases lay between the germline ends. This CDR3 spans 13 amino acids. CDR3 amino acids: CASSLASRDTQYF. CDR3 DNA sequence: TGCGCCAGCAGCTTGGCGTCGAGGGATACGCAGTATTTT.

The chain couples TRBV19 to TRBJ1-6, with 10 bases fitting TRBD1. The CDR3 has 13 amino acids. The V gene's germline CDR1 is LNHDA and CDR2 SQIVND (reference sequence). V lost 7 bases, J lost 7 bases, and 1 base stayed unmatched. CDR3 loop: CASMGQGNSPLHF. Written as DNA, the CDR3 is TGTGCCAGTATGGGACAGGGGAATTCACCCCTCCACTTT.